A single sample is the source of the 28 T cell receptor beta chains below, sequenced in a study of breast tumors, draining lymph nodes, adjacent tissues. Axillary draining lymph nodes of breast cancer patients supplied the node samples. TCRdb re-called the multiplex PCR reads with MiXCR, one entry per CDR3 protein. This sample has about 270,000 distinct CDR3 sequences, with 30% found just once. The specimen was axillary lymph node tissue. All receptors derive from a female donor with breast cancer. Some clones in this sample may be carry-over from other donors' samples.

This clonotype was seen many times. The chain joins TRBV24-1 to TRBJ2-1, with D possibly matching TRBD2 (6 bases). CDR1 is KGHDR and CDR2 is SFDVKD in the germline V gene. V dropped 9 bases and J dropped 8 bases, with 10 bases sitting between them. The CDR3 is 11 amino acids. The CDR3 bases are TGTGCCACCTGGGGGAGGCATGAGCAGTTCTTC. Amino acid sequence: CATWGRHEQFF.

This clonotype was found many times. This chain links TRBV19 with TRBJ2-7; D is unclear. There are 14 residues in the CDR3. V was shortened by 1 base and J by 7 bases, with 14 bases between the two germline ends. Per germline, CDR1 LNHDA and CDR2 SQIVND (reference sequence). The CDR3 region is CASSIGLGPWEQYF. The CDR3, as DNA: TGTGCCAGTAGTATAGGTCTGGGCCCCTGGGAGCAGTACTTC.

This clonotype came up many times. The J gene is TRBJ2-6, the V gene TRBV20-1, with 7 bases aligning to TRBD1. The trim removed 3 bases at V and 0 bases at J, leaving 17 bases unmatched. CDR3 length: 20 residues. Germline-derived CDR1 and CDR2 are DFQATT and SNEGSKA (reference sequence). The CDR3 DNA reads TGCAGTGCTAGCGGCAACAGGGGAAGGCTTGCGTCCTCTGGGGCCAACGTCCTGACTTTC. Translation gives CSASGNRGRLASSGANVLTF.

In regard to this clonotype: The germline gene is not matched at one end of the junction; a read error may be the cause. This chain links TRBV11-2 with TRBJ2-7; TRBD1 matches 10 bases. Germline lookup yields CDR1 SGHAT and CDR2 FQNNGV. The CDR3 has 19 amino acids. DNA of the CDR3: TGTGCCAGCAGACAAATCCGGGACAGGGGCCAGAAACACAGCTACGGGCAGTACTTC. Residues: CASRQIRDRGQKHSYGQYF.

The sample holds many counts of this clonotype. The CDR3 coding sequence is TGCGCCAGCAGCCAAGATTATGGGAAACTGTTTTTT. Translating it yields CASSQDYGKLFF. V and J are TRBV4-3 and TRBJ1-4; D call uncertain. Trimming removed 0 bases from V and 11 bases from J, with 7 bases in between. CDR3 size: 12 residues. Germline-derived CDR1 and CDR2 are LGHNA and YSLEER.

As regards this clonotype: One base away lies a much larger clone, so this may be a sequencing read error. The genes are TRBV6-5 and TRBJ1-4; D not certain. The length of the CDR3 is 16 residues. Germline CDR1 and CDR2: MNHEY and SVGAGI. V shed 5 bases and J shed 0 bases, with 13 bases lying between them. CDR3 amino acids: CASSLRQPATNEKLFF. The CDR3 bases are TGTGCCAGCAGTCTTAGGCAGCCGGCAACTAATGAAAAACTGTTTTTT.

This sequence joins TRBV15 and TRBJ2-6; tentative D call: TRBD2 (5 bases). Trimming took 1 base from V and 6 from J, leaving 7 bases between them. CDR1 and CDR2 from the germline V gene are LNHNV and YYDKDF (reference sequence). The CDR3 consists of 14 residues. The CDR3 sequence: CATSRGLAANVLTF. CDR3 sequence (DNA): TGTGCCACCAGCAGAGGGCTAGCGGCCAACGTCCTGACTTTC.

V is TRBV7-2 and J is TRBJ2-3; no clear D gene. This CDR3 is 14 amino acids long. With 5 bases removed from V and 0 bases from J, the gap between germline ends came to 9 bases. Germline V gene sequence: CDR1 SGHTA, CDR2 FQGNSA. The CDR3 nucleotides read TGTGCCAGCAGCCAAGAAGCTAGCACAGATACGCAGTATTTT. Protein sequence: CASSQEASTDTQYF. Filled out from reference TRBV7-2 and TRBJ2-3, the complete variable domain reads GAGVSQSPSNKVTEKGKDVELRCDPISGHTALYWYRQSLGQGLEFLIYFQGNSAPDKSGLPSDRFSAERTGGSVSTLTIQRTQQEDSAVYLCASSQEASTDTQYFGPGTRLTVL.

A remark on this clonotype: The junction departs from the called germline gene at one end, perhaps through a read error. This sequence joins TRBV15 and TRBJ2-6, with D possibly matching TRBD1 (5 bases). This CDR3 comprises 17 residues. The germline CDR1 and CDR2 sequences are LNHNV and YYDKDF (reference sequence). In nucleotides, the CDR3 is TGTGCCACCGGCAGAGATAACAGAGCCTCTGGGGCCAACGTCCTGACCTTC. It yields the protein CATGRDNRASGANVLTF. The whole variable domain, remainder taken from reference TRBV15 and TRBJ2-6, is DAMVIQNPRYQVTQFGKPVTLSCSQTLNHNVMYWYQQKSSQAPKLLFHYYDKDFNNEADTPDNFQSRRPNTSFCFLDIRSPGLGDTAMYLCATGRDNRASGANVLTFGAGSRLTVL.

Worth noting for this clonotype: A much larger clone differs by one base, so this may be a read error. This rearrangement joins TRBV25-1 to TRBJ2-1; D may be TRBD1 (5 bases). There are 11 residues in the CDR3. Trimming pared 3 bases from V and 10 bases from J, leaving 7 bases between. Germline CDR1 and CDR2: MGHDK and SYGVNS. In DNA, the CDR3 is TGTGCCAGCAGTGAGACAGACGAGCAGTTCTTC. It translates to CASSETDEQFF.

In its sample, this clonotype was seen many times. The J gene is TRBJ2-7, the V gene TRBV6-5; 10 positions match TRBD1. CDR1 and CDR2 (germline): MNHEY, SVGAGI. V was clipped by 4 bases and J by 7 bases; unmatched bases: 4. The CDR3 contains 13 residues. The CDR3 coding sequence is TGTGCCAGCAGTTCCTGGACAGGGGGAGAGCAGTACTTC. Encoded protein: CASSSWTGGEQYF.

This clonotype has only a few counts. The chain employs TRBV4-3 and TRBJ2-1; 8 bases align to TRBD2. Germline assignment: CDR1 LGHNA and CDR2 YSLEER. V lost 0 bases to trimming and J lost 2 bases; unmatched junction nucleotides: 6. The CDR3 is 17 amino acids. The CDR3, as DNA: TGCGCCAGCAGCCAAGATCTCAGCGGGGGTCCCTACAATGAGCAGTTCTTC. Amino acid sequence: CASSQDLSGGPYNEQFF.

Many counts were recorded for this clonotype. J is TRBJ2-1 and V is TRBV5-1; D call uncertain. Trimming took off 0 bases at V and 7 bases at J, with 11 bases between the two ends. Germline V gives CDR1 SGHRS, CDR2 YFSETQ. CDR3 length: 14 residues. The CDR3 here is CASSLGLGENEQFF. Written as DNA, the CDR3 is TGCGCCAGCAGCTTGGGCCTGGGCGAAAATGAGCAGTTCTTC.

A few counts support this clonotype. The gene calls are TRBV3-1 and TRBJ2-1, with 11 bases matching TRBD2. CDR3 length: 18 residues. The germline V gene has CDR1 LGHDT and CDR2 YNNKEL (reference sequence). V dropped 1 base and J dropped 0; count of bases not matched to a gene: 5. CDR3 protein: CASSQVPGTSGSYNEQFF. Written as DNA, the CDR3 is TGTGCCAGCAGCCAAGTCCCCGGGACTAGCGGCTCCTACAATGAGCAGTTCTTC.

With regard to this clonotype: A single base separates this from a much larger clone, so it may be a read error. This chain uses TRBV6-6 with TRBJ1-2; 7 bases align to TRBD1. Germline CDR1 MNHNY, CDR2 SVGAGI (reference sequence). This CDR3 comprises 13 residues. The CDR3 DNA follows: TGTGCCAGCAGCCGAGACAGGGTGAAGGGCTACGCCTTC. It encodes CASSRDRVKGYAF.

On this clonotype itself: A read error may be the cause here, since a much bigger clone is one base away. The chain has TRBV6-5 and TRBJ1-2; D is ambiguous. The germline V gene has CDR1 MNHEY and CDR2 SVGAGI. V was cut by 8 bases and J by 4 bases, with 14 bases left in between. This CDR3 has 13 residues. The CDR3 sequence is CASAHSPSYGYTF. In nucleotides, the CDR3 is TGTGCCAGCGCTCACAGTCCCTCCTATGGCTACACCTTC.

The chain carries TRBV11-2 and TRBJ1-1; possibly TRBD1 for D (5 bases). The germline V and J ends were trimmed by 8 bases and 2 bases, with 15 bases remaining between them. Germline V gene sequence: CDR1 SGHAT, CDR2 FQNNGV. This CDR3 contains 14 residues. The CDR3 loop reads CASGWGQVNTEAFF. The CDR3 DNA is TGTGCCAGCGGCTGGGGCCAGGTCAACACTGAAGCTTTCTTT.

This clonotype was detected many times. The chain combines TRBV19 with TRBJ2-7; no clear D. The germline V gene encodes CDR1 LNHDA and CDR2 SQIVND (reference sequence). Trimming took off 5 bases at V and 7 bases at J, with 15 bases between the two ends. This CDR3 has 13 residues. The CDR3 is CASSPQTEGEQYF. In DNA, the CDR3 is TGTGCCAGTAGTCCCCAGACCGAAGGGGAGCAGTACTTC.

On this clonotype: It may be a read error: a sequence one base away is much more abundant. It is likely a read error, because the conserved phenylalanine at the end of the CDR3 is missing. The chain couples TRBV6-5 to TRBJ1-2; no clear D gene. Looked up from germline, CDR1 is MNHEY and CDR2 is SVGAGI. V lost 2 bases to trimming and J lost 10 bases, with 14 bases between them. CDR3 length equals 13 residues. The CDR3 sequence: CASSYGQEADYTL. CDR3 sequence (DNA): TGTGCCAGCAGTTACGGTCAGGAGGCGGACTACACCCTC.

This clonotype has a count of ten or more. J is TRBJ1-3 and V is TRBV4-1; D ambiguous. The CDR3 is 15 residues long. Germline V CDR1 and CDR2: MGHRA, YSYEKL. The V and J ends lost 2 bases and 0 bases respectively, with 8 bases between them. Written as DNA, the CDR3 is TGCGCCAGCAGCCAATACCAGGCCTCTGGAAACACCATATATTTT. Translated: CASSQYQASGNTIYF.

This clonotype appeared a few times. One end of the junction does not line up with germline, which may come from a read error. V gene TRBV6-5 combines with J gene TRBJ2-7, with a possible D match to TRBD2 (6 bases). CDR1 MNHEY and CDR2 SVGAGI come from the germline V gene. The CDR3 loop spans 15 amino acids. DNA of the CDR3: TGTGCCAGCAGTCACTCGAGCGGGCGCCCACGCGAGCAGTACTTC. It specifies CASSHSSGRPREQYF.

This clonotype was recorded many times. The genes are TRBV12-5 and TRBJ2-5, with 10 bases that match TRBD2. This CDR3 has 17 residues. Germline assignment: CDR1 LGHNT and CDR2 FRNRAP. Trimming cost V 5 bases and J 1 base; bases outside gene matches: 10. This CDR3 is CASGPSGLAGVQETQYF. The CDR3 DNA reads as TGTGCTAGTGGTCCCTCCGGGCTAGCGGGAGTCCAAGAGACCCAGTACTTC.

The V call is TRBV25-1, the J call TRBJ2-2, with D unresolved. Germline V CDR1 and CDR2: MGHDK, SYGVNS. This CDR3 spans 16 amino acids. The V end was cut by 4 bases, the J end by 4 bases, with 16 bases between. CDR3 in DNA: TGTGCCAGCAGTGCTACATCCCCGGTGGGCACCGGGGAGCTGTTTTTT. It codes for CASSATSPVGTGELFF.

This clonotype appeared many times. The CDR3 protein is CSARSGTSGSVETQYF. For the CDR3, the DNA is TGCAGTGCTAGATCCGGGACTAGCGGGAGTGTGGAGACCCAGTACTTC. The rearrangement uses TRBV20-1 and TRBJ2-5; TRBD2 matches at 14 bases. Germline trimming cut 2 bases from V and 5 bases from J; bases unmatched to any gene: 7. Per the germline V gene, CDR1 is DFQATT and CDR2 is SNEGSKA (reference sequence). This CDR3 is 16 amino acids long.

This clonotype was recorded a few times. The CDR3 end shows no conserved phenylalanine or tryptophan, and so a read error is likely. No DNA is shown, since the ends of the CDR3 on it are uncertain; the CDR3 is the one TCRdb lists. The V gene is TRBV5-1, the J gene TRBJ1-3. Germline V gene data show CDR1 as SGHRS and CDR2 as YFSETQ. The CDR3 numbers 13 amino acids, ends counted. The CDR3 protein is CASSLGLAGGQNT.

This clonotype appeared a few times. This chain uses TRBV19 with TRBJ2-7; 7 positions match TRBD1. With 10 bases clipped from V and 2 bases from J, the junction kept 20 bases outside the gene matches. The CDR3 is 17 residues long. In germline, CDR1 is LNHDA, CDR2 SQIVND (reference sequence). The CDR3 DNA reads TGTGCCACCTGGCCGGGACAGCCCCTAATAGGCGCCTACGAGCAGTACTTC. Translated: CATWPGQPLIGAYEQYF.

This clonotype was counted many times. The chain carries TRBV2 and TRBJ2-1; D is tentatively TRBD1 or TRBD2 (6 bases each). The CDR3 length is 12 residues. The V end lost 7 bases, the J end lost 9 bases, and 13 bases lay between the germline ends. Germline-derived CDR1 and CDR2 are SNHLY and FYNNEI. The CDR3 region has the DNA TGTGCCAGCAATCCCGGGGGCGGTGAGCAGTTCTTC. Translated: CASNPGGGEQFF.

The chain has TRBV15 and TRBJ2-4; 7 bases map to TRBD2. V shed 4 bases and J 7 bases; nucleotides not matched to a gene: 7. The germline V gene encodes CDR1 LNHNV and CDR2 YYDKDF (reference sequence). CDR3 size: 14 residues. This CDR3 is CATSTSRGGNIQYF. In nucleotides, the CDR3 is TGTGCCACCAGCACCAGTAGGGGAGGGAACATTCAGTACTTC.